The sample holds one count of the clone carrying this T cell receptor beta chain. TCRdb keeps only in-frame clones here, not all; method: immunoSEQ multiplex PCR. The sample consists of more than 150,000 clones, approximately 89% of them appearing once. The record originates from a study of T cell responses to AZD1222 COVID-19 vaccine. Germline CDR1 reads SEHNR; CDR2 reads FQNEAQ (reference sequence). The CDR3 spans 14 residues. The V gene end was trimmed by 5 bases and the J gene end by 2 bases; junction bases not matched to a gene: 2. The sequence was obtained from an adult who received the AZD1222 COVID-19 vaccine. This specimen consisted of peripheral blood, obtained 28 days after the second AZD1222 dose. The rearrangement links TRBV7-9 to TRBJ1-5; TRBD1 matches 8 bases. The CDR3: CASSLGQGNQPQHF. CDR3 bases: TGTGCCAGCAGCCTGGGACAGGGCAATCAGCCCCAGCATTTT. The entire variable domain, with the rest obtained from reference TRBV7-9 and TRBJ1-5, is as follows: DTGVSQNPRHKITKRGQNVTFRCDPISEHNRLYWYRQTLGQGPEFLTYFQNEAQLEKSRLLSDRFSAERPKGSFSTLEIQRTEQGDSAMYLCASSLGQGNQPQHFGDGTRLSIL.